The TCR beta chain described here comes from a study of OX40 agonist ivuxolimab in advanced cancers. About the research overall: Having had anti-PD-1, anti-PD-L1 or anti-CTLA-4 therapy before was allowed, and approximately 40% had some.

The germline gives CDR1 KGHSH, CDR2 LQKENI. Trimming removed 2 bases from V and 5 bases from J, with 12 bases in between. The CDR3 contains 14 residues. Study-wide results and caveats: Certain nonresponders likewise exhibited a low normalized T-cell clonal expansion.

To note about this clone: Its specificity is not known.

Sequenced by immunoSEQ multiplex PCR; TCRdb stores in-frame clones only, minus some. The sample lists around 41,000 clones, 85% to 90% occurring once. The genes are TRBV18 and TRBJ1-1; D gene ambiguous. The source was CD4+ or CD8+ T cells sorted from blood, collected in a trial of the OX40 agonist ivuxolimab. The TCR sequence derives from an adult with an advanced solid tumor such as melanoma, head and neck, liver or kidney cancer. This CDR3 is CASSPNALDTEAFF. The CDR3 bases are TGTGCCAGCTCACCAAACGCCCTCGATACTGAAGCTTTCTTT.